Below, 21 T cell receptor beta chains from the same sample are listed, as sequenced in a study of T cell responses to AZD1222 COVID-19 vaccine. The table came from immunoSEQ multiplex PCR; TCRdb's copy has only in-frame clones and leaves some out. This table has approximately 130,000 clones, 88% appearing once. Sample: peripheral blood, taken 28 days after the second AZD1222 dose. The receptor set was obtained from an adult who received the AZD1222 COVID-19 vaccine.

The chain has TRBV11-3 and TRBJ2-7; 8 bases map to TRBD2. Germline CDR1 is SGHNT and CDR2 is YENEEA. The junction had 4 bases not matched to a gene; V was cut back by 1 base and J by 2 bases. CDR3 size: 15 residues. The CDR3 sequence is CASSLVFGGAYEQYF. In DNA, the CDR3 is TGTGCCAGCAGCTTAGTCTTCGGGGGGGCCTACGAGCAGTACTTC.

This sequence joins TRBV10-3 and TRBJ2-2, with a weak D call TRBD1 (6 bases). Trimming removed 4 bases from V and 0 bases from J, with 6 bases in between. CDR3 length: 14 residues. Germline V gene lookup returns CDR1 ENHRY and CDR2 SYGVKD. CDR3 protein: CAISGTANTGELFF. The CDR3, as DNA: TGTGCCATCAGTGGGACAGCGAACACCGGGGAGCTGTTTTTT.

This chain connects TRBV18 to TRBJ1-1; TRBD1 agrees at 8 bases. The CDR3 runs 15 residues. Unmatched junction bases numbered 6, after V lost 3 bases and J lost 3 bases. CDR1 is KGHSH, CDR2 LQKENI, per germline. CDR3 DNA: TGTGCCAGCTCACCCGGACAGGGATCGCACACTGAAGCTTTCTTT. Residues: CASSPGQGSHTEAFF.

This chain links TRBV18 with TRBJ2-7, with 7 bases aligning to TRBD2. The J segment lost 2 bases and the V segment lost 0 bases, leaving 10 bases of the junction unmatched. The CDR3 is 17 residues long. Germline CDR1 KGHSH, CDR2 LQKENI. The CDR3 DNA sequence: TGTGCCAGCTCACCACCGGGGGGGAATCCTAGACCCTACGAGCAGTACTTC. It yields the protein CASSPPGGNPRPYEQYF.

The V and J genes are TRBV28 and TRBJ1-1; D gene unclear. CDR3 length equals 12 residues. The V end lost 2 bases, the J end lost 5 bases, and 6 bases lay between the germline ends. Per germline, CDR1 MDHEN and CDR2 SYDVKM. The CDR3 spells CASSLTRTEAFF. The CDR3, as DNA: TGTGCCAGCAGTTTAACACGAACTGAAGCTTTCTTT.

The J gene is TRBJ1-2, the V gene TRBV12-3 or TRBV12-4; D is ambiguous. V was cut by 3 bases and J by 8 bases, with 7 bases left in between. The CDR3 sequence is 11 residues long. CDR3 nucleotides: TGTGCCAGCAGTTTGAAGGTCGGCTACACCTTC. This translates into CASSLKVGYTF.

The J gene is TRBJ1-3, the V gene TRBV27; the D gene is possibly TRBD1 (5 bases). V shed 6 bases and J shed 0 bases, with 9 bases lying between them. This CDR3 has 14 amino acids. Germline V gene sequence: CDR1 MNHEY, CDR2 SMNVEV (reference sequence). In DNA form, the CDR3 reads TGTGCCAGCAGCCGAGGGGACTCTGGAAACACCATATATTTT. This encodes CASSRGDSGNTIYF.

This clone was counted a single time. DNA for the CDR3: TGTGCCAGCAGCTCGGACAGCAATTCACCCCTCCACTTT. It specifies CASSSDSNSPLHF. The chain is built from TRBV7-7 and TRBJ1-6, with a tentative D call TRBD1 (6 bases). There are 13 residues in the CDR3. V shed 4 bases and J shed 7 bases, with 8 bases lying between them. The V gene's germline CDR1 is SSHAT and CDR2 FNYEAQ (reference sequence).

The genes are TRBV25-1 and TRBJ1-2, with D possibly being TRBD1 (5 bases). Trimming took 8 bases from V and 4 from J, leaving 8 bases between them. The CDR3 has 11 amino acids. Per germline, CDR1 MGHDK and CDR2 SYGVNS. The DNA of the CDR3 is TGTGCCAGCCAAAGGGGCTATGGCTACACCTTC. Amino acids: CASQRGYGYTF.

This chain joins TRBV5-1 and TRBJ1-2; TRBD1 might be the D (5 bases). Germline loops: CDR1 SGHRS, CDR2 YFSETQ. This CDR3 region has 13 residues. Trimming stripped 4 bases from V and 4 bases from J, with 11 bases between. The chain's CDR3 is CASSEQGTYGYTF. CDR3 nucleotide sequence: TGCGCCAGCAGCGAGCAGGGAACCTATGGCTACACCTTC.

The chain employs TRBV30 and TRBJ1-2; 8 positions agree with TRBD1. The V segment lost 5 bases and the J segment 7 bases; nucleotides outside the gene matches: 3. The length of the CDR3 is 11 residues. From germline, CDR1 is GTSNPN and CDR2 SVGIG (reference sequence). The CDR3 loop reads CAWGTGFGYTF. CDR3 sequence (DNA): TGTGCCTGGGGGACAGGCTTTGGCTACACCTTC.

The chain uses TRBV7-8 and TRBJ1-4; no clear D gene. The CDR3 is made up of 14 amino acids. CDR1 SGHVS and CDR2 FQNEAQ come from the germline V gene. Trimming took off 5 bases at V and 11 bases at J, with 18 bases between the two ends. The CDR3 coding sequence is TGTGCCAGCAGCCTGGCGGGGAGGATCCGGAAACTGTTTTTT. Translating it yields CASSLAGRIRKLFF.

The CDR3 region has the DNA TGTGCCAGCAGCCCCCGCCAGGGTCCCTACGAGCAGTACTTC. Translating it yields CASSPRQGPYEQYF. The chain recombines TRBV7-2 with TRBJ2-7, with D tentatively TRBD1 (5 bases). The V end lost 5 bases, the J end lost 2 bases, and 13 bases lay between the germline ends. The CDR3 length is 14 residues. Germline V gene sequence: CDR1 SGHTA, CDR2 FQGNSA. Looking up the rest from reference TRBV7-2 and TRBJ2-7 gives the full variable domain: GAGVSQSPSNKVTEKGKDVELRCDPISGHTALYWYRQSLGQGLEFLIYFQGNSAPDKSGLPSDRFSAERTGGSVSTLTIQRTQQEDSAVYLCASSPRQGPYEQYFGPGTRLTVT.

This chain connects TRBV4-2 to TRBJ2-2, with TRBD2 matching 7 bases. This CDR3 has 16 residues. The V gene end was trimmed by 11 bases and the J gene end by 8 bases; junction bases not matched to a gene: 20. The germline V gene encodes CDR1 LGHNA and CDR2 YNFKEQ. Here the CDR3 DNA reads TGTGCCCGCACCCAAGCCTGGGGGGGGTTGTCGGGGGAGCTGTTTTTT. Residues: CARTQAWGGLSGELFF.

The rearrangement joins TRBV18 to TRBJ1-2; possible D gene TRBD1, 5 bases. The germline CDR1 and CDR2 sequences are KGHSH and LQKENI. With 3 bases removed from V and 3 bases from J, the gap between germline ends came to 14 bases. The CDR3 has 15 amino acids. The CDR3 DNA follows: TGTGCCAGCTCACCCCTATTTGACAGCTACTATGGCTACACCTTC. This translates into CASSPLFDSYYGYTF.

V is TRBV7-9 and J is TRBJ1-1; D gene unclear. Trimming took 0 bases from V and 6 from J, leaving 2 bases between them. From germline, CDR1 is SEHNR and CDR2 FQNEAQ (reference sequence). The CDR3 runs to 11 residues. This CDR3 is CASSLASEAFF. The CDR3 nucleotides read TGTGCCAGCAGCTTAGCCTCTGAAGCTTTCTTT. The whole variable domain, filled in from reference TRBV7-9 and TRBJ1-1, reads DTGVSQNPRHKITKRGQNVTFRCDPISEHNRLYWYRQTLGQGPEFLTYFQNEAQLEKSRLLSDRFSAERPKGSFSTLEIQRTEQGDSAMYLCASSLASEAFFGQGTRLTVV.

In this sample, this clone turned up once. This sequence joins TRBV30 and TRBJ1-1, with 10 nucleotides matching TRBD1. The CDR3 totals 14 residues. The V gene's germline CDR1 is GTSNPN and CDR2 SVGIG (reference sequence). Trimming cost V 3 bases and J 1 base; bases outside gene matches: 2. The CDR3 here is CAWRGTGANTEAFF. The CDR3 DNA sequence: TGTGCCTGGAGAGGGACAGGGGCGAACACTGAAGCTTTCTTT.

V and J are TRBV2 and TRBJ1-1, with D unclear. This CDR3 is 14 amino acids long. Germline assignment: CDR1 SNHLY and CDR2 FYNNEI. V lost 4 bases to trimming and J lost 11 bases, with 20 bases between them. CDR3 loop: CASSAAPGPSGAFF. The CDR3 coding sequence is TGTGCCAGCAGTGCTGCCCCCGGGCCCTCCGGGGCTTTCTTT.

The V call is TRBV25-1, the J call TRBJ2-1; 7 nucleotides match TRBD2. V lost 7 bases and J lost 9; bases outside the gene matches: 12. The CDR3 totals 14 residues. Germline lookup yields CDR1 MGHDK and CDR2 SYGVNS. Written as DNA, the CDR3 is TGTGCCAGCACTCCCGCGGGGTCTAGCGGTGAGCAGTTCTTC. Protein: CASTPAGSSGEQFF. Complete variable domain (other parts from reference TRBV25-1 and TRBJ2-1): EADIYQTPRYLVIGTGKKITLECSQTMGHDKMYWYQQDPGMELHLIHYSYGVNSTEKGDLSSESTVSRIRTEHFPLTLESARPSHTSQYLCASTPAGSSGEQFFGPGTRLTVL.

The chain carries TRBV5-6 and TRBJ1-4; the D gene is possibly TRBD1 (6 bases). Trimming shortened V by 2 bases and J by 7 bases, and 12 bases separated the two germline ends. Germline V gene lookup returns CDR1 SGHDT and CDR2 YYEEEE. CDR3 length: 14 amino acids. The CDR3 loop reads CASSFGQQGEKLFF. As DNA, the CDR3 is TGTGCCAGCAGCTTTGGACAGCAAGGTGAAAAACTGTTTTTT.

The genes are TRBV4-1 and TRBJ2-6, with D perhaps TRBD1 (6 bases). CDR1 MGHRA and CDR2 YSYEKL come from the germline V gene. V lost 2 bases and J 2 bases, leaving 10 bases between the germline ends. The CDR3 is 16 amino acids. Here the CDR3 DNA reads TGCGCCAGCAGCCAAACAGGGTCCCCTGGGGCCAACGTCCTGACTTTC. Translating gives CASSQTGSPGANVLTF.